Listed here is a single T cell receptor (beta chain). This clone came up once. This receptor's antigen is unknown. Per-base qualities were not stored, and no clone one base away is much larger. The donors were included in the validation cohort of approximately 120 subjects, a group kept apart from the roughly 680-subject first cohort. The library was built by means of the immunoSEQ multiplex PCR assay. The published analysis was carried out like this. A statistical classification framework was built to diagnose cytomegalovirus status from the catalog of TCR beta chain sequences. TCRdb took over this immuneACCESS table, retaining in-frame rearrangements with V and J assigned. Such tables are incomplete; in checked studies, under half of the missing clones stem from an unresolved V gene, and the remainder is unexplained. The D gene and trimming were derived from the DNA, and the V and J assignments and clone size from that table. The sample records more than 300,000 clones, just over 85% of which are singletons. The top ten constitute 0.7% to 0.85% of the sample.

This sample was taken from a study of cytomegalovirus exposure and HLA in healthy donors (TCRdb year 2017). Regarding the complete study: According to a later analysis, one platform produced both the approximately 110 validation repertoires and the approximately 600 repertoires of the first cohort. In addition to the first cohort of around 670 subjects, a separate validation cohort of 100 to 150 different subjects was used. To predict cytomegalovirus infection status, the study combined high-throughput TCR immunosequencing, statistical association of individual TCRs with disease status, and machine learning. The aim of the study was to test whether cataloging public T cell receptors could identify signatures of past pathogen exposure. General study outcomes and caveats: A few of the identified cytomegalovirus-associated TCR beta chains were confirmed in vitro to be specific for cytomegalovirus antigens. Cytomegalovirus status was reported to be diagnosed by the classifier with high specificity and sensitivity in both the original and validation cohorts. Most TCR sequences were observed very rarely across donors, whereas some public TCRs were present in many individuals. A later analysis found that TCRs clustered in the first cohort also tended to co-occur in the 95 to 150 validation repertoires, with 94% of cluster scores above 0. The study gave a list of 150 to 200 TCR beta chains associated with cytomegalovirus. According to the authors, the approach could potentially be generalized to other disease states and immunological phenotypes. All 110 or so repertoires were used to score co-occurrence in the validation cohort in a later analysis, because that analysis had no HLA typing for the cohort.

As encoded in the germline V gene, CDR1 is SGHDT while CDR2 is YYEEEE. Counted from cysteine to phenylalanine, this CDR3 has 17 amino acids. Here the CDR3 DNA is all that survives: 51 bases in frame from base 1. Unmatched junction bases come to 10, with V trimmed by 4 bases and J by 3 bases. Recombination joined TRBV5-6 with TRBJ2-4, with 10 bases matching TRBD2. Material for sequencing was PBMCs. The TCR was taken from a woman aged 18-29 years in good health and CMV-seronegative. The CDR3 corresponds to CASSRGGLADNKNIQYF. The sequenced DNA is TGTGCCAGCAGCCGGGGTGGACTAGCGGATAACAAAAACATTCAGTACTTC.